The 9 T cell receptor beta chains given below trace back to one sample, sequenced in a study of blood T cell repertoires in COVID-19. Assay used: immunoSEQ multiplex PCR; TCRdb lists only in-frame clones, some missing. The sample has roughly 250,000 clones, about 87% seen once. Sequenced sample: peripheral blood. The receptors were sampled from a human donor in a cohort sampled during active COVID-19.

V gene TRBV9 combines with J gene TRBJ2-7; D unresolved. Trimming took 0 bases from V and 3 from J, leaving 7 bases between them. This CDR3 is 13 amino acids long. Germline V gene lookup returns CDR1 SGDLS and CDR2 YYNGEE. CDR3 nucleotides: TGTGCCAGCAGCGTAGACACTATCTACGAGCAGTACTTC. It specifies CASSVDTIYEQYF.

The chain carries TRBV6-6 and TRBJ1-4; no clear D. Deletions cut 10 bases from V and 5 bases from J, with 17 bases between. The CDR3 is 14 residues long. Germline CDR1 reads MNHNY; CDR2 reads SVGAGI (reference sequence). CDR3 DNA sequence: TGTGCCACCTCGCTGGGCAGGTCAAATGAAAAACTGTTTTTT. Its protein product is CATSLGRSNEKLFF.

V gene TRBV6-1 combines with J gene TRBJ1-2; D ambiguous. This CDR3 has 15 residues. V shed 3 bases and J shed 2 bases, with 13 bases lying between them. Germline V gene data show CDR1 as MNHNS and CDR2 as SASEGT. The CDR3 here is CASSDKSIGNYGYTF. CDR3 sequence (DNA): TGTGCCAGCAGTGATAAATCTATCGGGAACTATGGCTACACCTTC.

This chain connects TRBV4-2 to TRBJ2-3, with 7 bases aligning to TRBD1. The V gene's germline CDR1 is LGHNA and CDR2 YNFKEQ. Trimming removed 3 bases from V and 3 bases from J; junction bases left unmatched: 15. The CDR3 extends over 18 amino acids. CDR3 in DNA: TGTGCCAGCAGCCACGAATCACCCGGGACACAGGGGACAGATACGCAGTATTTT. Its translation is CASSHESPGTQGTDTQYF.

The sample holds a few counts of this clone. This chain uses TRBV5-1 with TRBJ2-5; 8 positions agree with TRBD2. J gave up 2 bases and V 0 bases, and 3 bases lay outside the gene matches. CDR3 length: 15 residues. The V gene's germline CDR1 is SGHRS and CDR2 YFSETQ. The CDR3 loop reads CASSLEGTRQETQYF. DNA for the CDR3: TGCGCCAGCAGCTTGGAGGGGACTAGACAAGAGACCCAGTACTTC.

DNA of the CDR3: TGTGCCAGCTCACCAGGGGGGGAGGCTACCTACGAGCAGTACTTC. Translated, it gives CASSPGGEATYEQYF. The chain combines TRBV18 with TRBJ2-7; 7 nucleotides align to TRBD2. The CDR3 totals 15 residues. V shed 2 bases and J 2 bases; nucleotides not matched to a gene: 6. Per the germline V gene, CDR1 is KGHSH and CDR2 is LQKENI.

V usage is TRBV19 and J usage is TRBJ1-2; 9 nucleotides agree with TRBD1. Germline CDR1 reads LNHDA; CDR2 reads SQIVND (reference sequence). The CDR3 spans 14 residues. The trim removed 7 bases at V and 4 bases at J, leaving 7 bases unmatched. The CDR3 here is CASTTGGLGYGYTF. As DNA, the CDR3 is TGTGCCAGTACCACAGGGGGCTTGGGCTATGGCTACACCTTC.

The chain has TRBV19 and TRBJ2-6; 8 bases are shared with TRBD2. The V and J ends lost 5 bases and 0 bases, in that order; junction bases with no gene match: 6. CDR3 length: 17 amino acids. Germline V lookup: CDR1 LNHDA, CDR2 SQIVND (reference sequence). The CDR3 nucleotides read TGTGCCAGTAGTGGCGCGGGGGGATTCTCTGGGGCCAACGTCCTGACTTTC. Its protein is CASSGAGGFSGANVLTF.

The rearrangement uses TRBV11-2 and TRBJ2-4; 7 bases align to TRBD1. V was clipped by 6 bases and J by 0 bases; unmatched bases: 5. Germline values: CDR1 SGHAT, CDR2 FQNNGV. The CDR3 covers 15 residues. The CDR3 spells CASRTTGVAKNIQYF. As DNA, the CDR3 is TGTGCCAGCAGAACCACAGGGGTAGCCAAAAACATTCAGTACTTC.